The present T cell receptor beta chain was sequenced within a study of blood T cell repertoires in COVID-19 (dated by TCRdb to about 2020). Study-wide context: Collaborator samples came from the United States, Italy and Spain and covered acute and convalescent phases of COVID-19. Sample metadata almost always included a de-identified subject ID, COVID-19 status, age in years and sex. HLA class I and class II types, where available, came from metadata supplied by the sample provider rather than from assay-based typing. Subjects who had been exposed to COVID-19, were actively infected with it, or had recovered from it provided the deeply sampled blood TCRbeta repertoires that made up the dataset. Samples were obtained from the ongoing ImmuneRACE study (first 160 participants) and from about 1,300 subjects provided by 6 global collaborators. The prospective study material was composed of cDNA or gDNA derived from T cells, B-cell-depleted T cells, or PBMCs. The repertoires were released in a freely available public database intended as a resource for research on the immune response to SARS-CoV-2.

Summary of the overall study and its limitations: Clinical and demographic metadata were provided uncurated, with the amount varying by source and participant.

The immunoSEQ Assay, a bias-controlled multiplex PCR, was used to amplify TCRbeta CDR3 regions from genomic DNA. In the original analysis: The number of nucleated cells in each sample was estimated by amplification of reference gene primers within the assay. To quantify the absolute abundance of each unique TCRbeta CDR3 rearrangement, sequence reads were collapsed and filtered. For each sample, productive Simpson clonality was calculated by taking the square root of Simpson's diversity index across productive rearrangements. Sourced from immuneACCESS, this table was stored by TCRdb with only in-frame sequences that have V and J called. A share of the clones is absent; for the studies checked, an unresolved V gene accounts for under half, and the remainder has no known explanation. The V and J calls and the clone size are those of that table, but D and trimming were determined from the DNA. The sample has 150,000 to 200,000 clones on record, roughly 80% of them singletons. Clones ranked in the top ten supply around 13% of the sample.

Note on this clone: The antigen this receptor binds is unknown. Per-base qualities were not stored, and no clone one base away is much larger.

Each collaborating institution followed its own protocols to collect whole blood in K2EDTA tubes. For TCRbeta analysis, collaborators shipped samples as frozen whole blood, isolated PBMCs, or DNA extracted from either of those sample types. Sequences were obtained from peripheral blood. This sequence was found in a woman of 80 years or more with acute or convalescent COVID-19.

The CDR3 here reads CAWSVRASGRYEQYF. Read as DNA, the sequence is TGTGCCTGGAGTGTACGGGCTAGCGGGAGATACGAGCAGTACTTC. This receptor chain uses TRBV30 and TRBJ2-7; TRBD2 agrees with 10 junctional bases. Unmatched junction bases come to 6, with V trimmed by 0 bases and J by 4 bases. Reading from cysteine to phenylalanine, the CDR3 counts 15 amino acids. The retained sequence is limited to the CDR3, 45 bases, with the frame set at the first base. Sequences GTSNPN (CDR1) and SVGIG (CDR2) are obtained from the germline V gene (reference sequence).